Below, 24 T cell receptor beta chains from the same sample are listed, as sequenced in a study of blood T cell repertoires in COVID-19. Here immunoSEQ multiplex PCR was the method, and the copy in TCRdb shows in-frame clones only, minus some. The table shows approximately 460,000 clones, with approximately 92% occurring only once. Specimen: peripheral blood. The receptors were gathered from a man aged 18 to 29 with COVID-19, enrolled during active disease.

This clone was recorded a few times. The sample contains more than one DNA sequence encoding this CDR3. Here the CDR3 reads CASKAGNYGYTF. For the CDR3, the DNA is TGTGCCAGTAAGGCAGGAAACTATGGCTACACCTTC. The J gene is TRBJ1-2, the V gene TRBV19; D is unclear. CDR1 is LNHDA, CDR2 SQIVND, per germline (reference sequence). The length of the CDR3 is 12 residues. The V end lost 7 bases, the J end lost 2 bases, and 8 bases lay between the germline ends.

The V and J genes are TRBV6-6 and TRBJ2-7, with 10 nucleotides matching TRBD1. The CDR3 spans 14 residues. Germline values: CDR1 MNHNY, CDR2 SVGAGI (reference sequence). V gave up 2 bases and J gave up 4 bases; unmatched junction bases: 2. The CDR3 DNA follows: TGTGCCAGCAGTTACGACAGGGGGCAATACGAGCAGTACTTC. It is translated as CASSYDRGQYEQYF.

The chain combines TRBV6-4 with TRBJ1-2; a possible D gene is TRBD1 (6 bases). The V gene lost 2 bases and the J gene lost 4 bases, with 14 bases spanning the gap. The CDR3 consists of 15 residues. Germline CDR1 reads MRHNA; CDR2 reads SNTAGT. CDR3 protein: CASSDTRTVPYGYTF. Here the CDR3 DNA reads TGTGCCAGCAGTGACACCCGGACAGTCCCCTATGGCTACACCTTC.

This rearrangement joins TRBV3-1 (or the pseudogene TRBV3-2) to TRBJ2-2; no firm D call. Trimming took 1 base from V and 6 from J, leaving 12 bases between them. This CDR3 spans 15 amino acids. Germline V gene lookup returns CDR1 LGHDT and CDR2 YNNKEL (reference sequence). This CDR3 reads CASSQATTQAGELFF. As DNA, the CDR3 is TGTGCCAGCAGCCAAGCAACTACGCAAGCCGGGGAGCTGTTTTTT.

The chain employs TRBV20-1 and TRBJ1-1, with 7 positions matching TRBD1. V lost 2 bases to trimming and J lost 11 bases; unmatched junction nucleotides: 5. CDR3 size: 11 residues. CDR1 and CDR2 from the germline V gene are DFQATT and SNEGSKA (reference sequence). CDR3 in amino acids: CSARPGTEAFF. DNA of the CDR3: TGCAGTGCTAGACCCGGGACAGAGGCTTTCTTT.

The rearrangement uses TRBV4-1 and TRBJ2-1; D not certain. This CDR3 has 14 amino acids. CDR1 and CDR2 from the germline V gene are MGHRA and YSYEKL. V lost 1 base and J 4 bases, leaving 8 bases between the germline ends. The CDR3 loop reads CASSQGNRYNEQFF. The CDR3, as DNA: TGCGCCAGCAGCCAAGGTAATAGATACAATGAGCAGTTCTTC.

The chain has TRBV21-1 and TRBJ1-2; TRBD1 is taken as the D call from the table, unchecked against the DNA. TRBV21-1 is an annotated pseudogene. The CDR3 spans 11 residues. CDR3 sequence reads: CASRGQDGYTF. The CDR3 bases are TGTGCCAGCAGGGGGCAGGATGGCTACACCTTC.

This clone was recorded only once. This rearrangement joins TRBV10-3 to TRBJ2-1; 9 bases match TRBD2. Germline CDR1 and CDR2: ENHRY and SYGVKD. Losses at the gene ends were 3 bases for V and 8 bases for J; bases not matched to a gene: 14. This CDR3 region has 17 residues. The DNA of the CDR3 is TGTGCCATCAGTGACCCCACCAAATTTGCGGGAGGGCATGAGCAGTTCTTC. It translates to CAISDPTKFAGGHEQFF.

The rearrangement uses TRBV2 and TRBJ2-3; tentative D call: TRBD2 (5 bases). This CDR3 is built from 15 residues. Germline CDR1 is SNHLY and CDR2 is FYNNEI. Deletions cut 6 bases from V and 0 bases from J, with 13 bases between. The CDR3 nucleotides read TGTGCCAGCAGCCCGACGGAGGTTAGCACAGATACGCAGTATTTT. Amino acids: CASSPTEVSTDTQYF.

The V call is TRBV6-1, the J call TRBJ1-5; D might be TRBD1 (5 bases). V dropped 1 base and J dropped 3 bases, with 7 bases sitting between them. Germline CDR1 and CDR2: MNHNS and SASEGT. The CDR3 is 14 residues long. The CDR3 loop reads CASSEGQLNQPQHF. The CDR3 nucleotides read TGTGCCAGCAGTGAAGGACAGCTCAATCAGCCCCAGCATTTT.

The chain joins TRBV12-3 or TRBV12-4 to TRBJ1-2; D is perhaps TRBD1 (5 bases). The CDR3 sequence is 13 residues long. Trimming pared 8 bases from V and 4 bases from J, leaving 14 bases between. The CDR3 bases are TGTGCCAGCGCCCCGGGGGACCGCTATGGCTACACCTTC. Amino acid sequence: CASAPGDRYGYTF.

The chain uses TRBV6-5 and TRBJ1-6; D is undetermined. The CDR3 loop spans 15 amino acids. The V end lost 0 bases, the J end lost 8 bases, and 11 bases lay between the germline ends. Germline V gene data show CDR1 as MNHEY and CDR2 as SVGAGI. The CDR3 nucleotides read TGTGCCAGCAGTTACTCATTGCCGCGTGATTCACCCCTCCACTTT. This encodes CASSYSLPRDSPLHF.

CDR3 in amino acids: CASSLYSGVSPGELFF. The CDR3 nucleotides are TGTGCCAGCAGTCTATACTCAGGGGTTAGTCCCGGGGAGCTGTTTTTT. V is TRBV27 and J is TRBJ2-2; D is perhaps TRBD1 (6 bases). The V gene's germline CDR1 is MNHEY and CDR2 SMNVEV (reference sequence). The CDR3 is 16 residues long. The V and J ends lost 5 bases and 6 bases respectively, with 19 bases between them.

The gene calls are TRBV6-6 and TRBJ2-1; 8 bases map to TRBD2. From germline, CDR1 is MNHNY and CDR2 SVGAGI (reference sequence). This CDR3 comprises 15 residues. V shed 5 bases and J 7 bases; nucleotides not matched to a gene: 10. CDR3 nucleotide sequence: TGTGCCAGCAGTCCAAGAAGCGGGGGAACTAATGAGCAGTTCTTC. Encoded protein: CASSPRSGGTNEQFF.

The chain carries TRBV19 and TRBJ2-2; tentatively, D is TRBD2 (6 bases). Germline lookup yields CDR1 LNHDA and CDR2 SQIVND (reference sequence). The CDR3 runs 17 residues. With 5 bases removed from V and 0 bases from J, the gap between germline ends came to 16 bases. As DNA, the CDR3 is TGTGCCAGTAGTCCTGGGGGGTATCGGGCGAACACCGGGGAGCTGTTTTTT. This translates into CASSPGGYRANTGELFF.

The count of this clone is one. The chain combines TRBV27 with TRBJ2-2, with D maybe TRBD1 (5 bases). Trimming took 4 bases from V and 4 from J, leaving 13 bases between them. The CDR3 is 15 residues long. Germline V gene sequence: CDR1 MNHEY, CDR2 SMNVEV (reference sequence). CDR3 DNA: TGTGCCAGCAGTTCAAGAAGGGGCCTCACCGGGGAGCTGTTTTTT. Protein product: CASSSRRGLTGELFF.

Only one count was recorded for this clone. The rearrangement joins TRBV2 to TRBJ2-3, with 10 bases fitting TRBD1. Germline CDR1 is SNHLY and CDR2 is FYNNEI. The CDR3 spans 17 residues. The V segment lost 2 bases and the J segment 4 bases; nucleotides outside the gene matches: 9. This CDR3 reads CASSELSPGTGADTQYF. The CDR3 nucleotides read TGTGCCAGCAGTGAACTCTCCCCCGGGACAGGGGCAGATACGCAGTATTTT.

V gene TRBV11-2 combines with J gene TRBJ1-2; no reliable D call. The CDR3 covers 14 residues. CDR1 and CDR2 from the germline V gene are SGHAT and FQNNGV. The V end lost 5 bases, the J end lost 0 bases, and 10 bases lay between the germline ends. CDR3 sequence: CASSPAGTNYGYTF. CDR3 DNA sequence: TGTGCCAGCAGCCCAGCGGGTACTAACTATGGCTACACCTTC.

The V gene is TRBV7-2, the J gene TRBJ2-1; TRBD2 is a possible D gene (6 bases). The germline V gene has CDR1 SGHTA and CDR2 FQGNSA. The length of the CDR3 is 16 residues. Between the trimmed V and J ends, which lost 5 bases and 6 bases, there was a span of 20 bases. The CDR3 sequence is CASSPYLARDSNEQFF. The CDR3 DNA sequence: TGTGCCAGCAGCCCGTATCTAGCGCGTGACTCCAATGAGCAGTTCTTC.

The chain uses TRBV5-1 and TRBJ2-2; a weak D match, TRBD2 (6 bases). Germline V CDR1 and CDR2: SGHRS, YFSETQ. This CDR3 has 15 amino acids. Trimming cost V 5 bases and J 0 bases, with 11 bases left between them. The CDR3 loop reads CASSNGGTNTGELFF. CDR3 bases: TGCGCCAGCAGTAATGGGGGGACGAACACCGGGGAGCTGTTTTTT. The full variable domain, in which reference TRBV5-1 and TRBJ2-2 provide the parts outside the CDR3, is KAGVTQTPRYLIKTRGQQVTLSCSPISGHRSVSWYQQTPGQGLQFLFEYFSETQRNKGNFPGRFSGRQFSNSRSEMNVSTLELGDSALYLCASSNGGTNTGELFFGEGSRLTVL.

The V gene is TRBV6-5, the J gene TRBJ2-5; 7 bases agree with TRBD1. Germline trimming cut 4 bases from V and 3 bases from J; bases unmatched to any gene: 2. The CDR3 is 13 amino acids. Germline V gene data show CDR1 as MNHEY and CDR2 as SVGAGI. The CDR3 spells CASSWGQKETQYF. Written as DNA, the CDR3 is TGTGCCAGCAGTTGGGGACAGAAAGAGACCCAGTACTTC.

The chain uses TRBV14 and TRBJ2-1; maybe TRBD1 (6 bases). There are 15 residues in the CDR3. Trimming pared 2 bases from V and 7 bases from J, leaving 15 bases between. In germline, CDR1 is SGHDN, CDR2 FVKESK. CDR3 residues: CASSQPGTPSNEQFF. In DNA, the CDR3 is TGTGCCAGCAGCCAACCCGGGACACCTTCTAATGAGCAGTTCTTC.

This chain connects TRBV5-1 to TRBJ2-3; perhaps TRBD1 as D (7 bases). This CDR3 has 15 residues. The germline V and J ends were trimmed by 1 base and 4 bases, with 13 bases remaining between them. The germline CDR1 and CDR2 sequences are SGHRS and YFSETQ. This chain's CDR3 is CASSLQGGNSDTQYF. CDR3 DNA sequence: TGCGCCAGCAGCTTGCAGGGGGGAAATTCAGATACGCAGTATTTT.

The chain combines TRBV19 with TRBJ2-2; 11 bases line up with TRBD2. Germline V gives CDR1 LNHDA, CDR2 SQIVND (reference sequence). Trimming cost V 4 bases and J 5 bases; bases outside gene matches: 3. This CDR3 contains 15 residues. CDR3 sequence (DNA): TGTGCCAGTAGTACAGGACTAGCGGGTACCGGGGAGCTGTTTTTT. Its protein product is CASSTGLAGTGELFF.